A single sample gave rise to the 10 T cell receptor beta chains below, sequenced in a study of blood T cell repertoires in COVID-19. Here immunoSEQ multiplex PCR was the method, and the copy in TCRdb shows in-frame clones only, minus some. Among under 300,000 clones listed, 89% were seen once. The source material was peripheral blood. All receptors come from a middle-aged woman who had recovered from COVID-19.

This chain joins TRBV11-2 and TRBJ1-1; D is perhaps TRBD1 (5 bases). CDR3 size: 13 residues. From germline, CDR1 is SGHAT and CDR2 FQNNGV. V was cut by 3 bases and J by 6 bases, with 11 bases left in between. The CDR3 reads CASSFFRVAEAFF. The CDR3 coding sequence is TGTGCCAGCAGCTTCTTCAGGGTAGCTGAAGCTTTCTTT.

With respect to this clone: Other nucleotide sequences from this sample produce the same CDR3. CDR3 sequence reads: CASSPRGPDTQYF. Here the CDR3 DNA reads TGTGCCAGCAGCCCGAGAGGTCCAGATACGCAGTATTTT. V is TRBV7-9 and J is TRBJ2-3; D remains ambiguous. Trimming left V 5 bases short and J 4 bases short, with 10 bases between. CDR3 length: 13 amino acids. Germline V gene lookup returns CDR1 SEHNR and CDR2 FQNEAQ (reference sequence).

The chain has TRBV10-1 and TRBJ2-7, with 8 positions matching TRBD1. With 3 bases clipped from V and 5 bases from J, the junction kept 9 bases outside the gene matches. The germline gives CDR1 WNHNN, CDR2 SYGVQD (reference sequence). CDR3 length equals 15 residues. CDR3 coding DNA: TGCGCCAGCAGTGATATTCGGACAGGGCCCCACGAGCAGTACGTC. Translation: CASSDIRTGPHEQYV.

This chain joins TRBV6-4 and TRBJ2-1; 10 bases fit TRBD1. The CDR3 is made up of 15 amino acids. Trimming removed 4 bases from V and 8 bases from J; junction bases left unmatched: 8. Per germline, CDR1 MRHNA and CDR2 SNTAGT. DNA of the CDR3: TGTGCCAGCAGTGTCAAGGGACAGGGGAGTTATGAGCAGTTCTTC. Its translation: CASSVKGQGSYEQFF.

The chain links TRBV6-2 or TRBV6-3 to TRBJ1-2; perhaps TRBD1 as D (5 bases). Per the germline V gene, CDR1 is MNHEY and CDR2 is SVGEGT. The CDR3 contains 13 residues. V lost 6 bases, J lost 8 bases, and 16 bases lay in between. The CDR3: CASSSGGEPGYTF. For the CDR3, the DNA is TGTGCCAGCAGCTCCGGGGGGGAGCCGGGCTACACCTTC.

The sample holds a few counts of this clone. The chain uses TRBV29-1 and TRBJ2-1; TRBD2 matches 8 bases. The length of the CDR3 is 14 residues. After removal of 5 bases from V and 4 bases from J, the junction contained 7 bases not matched to a gene. The germline V gene has CDR1 SQVTM and CDR2 ANQGSEA. CDR3 residues: CSVFELAEYNEQFF. The CDR3 DNA is TGCAGCGTTTTTGAACTAGCGGAATACAATGAGCAGTTCTTC.

This clone has only one observation. V usage is TRBV5-1 and J usage is TRBJ2-7; TRBD2 might be the D (5 bases). This CDR3 contains 12 residues. The V end was cut by 5 bases, the J end by 4 bases, with 10 bases between. CDR1 is SGHRS and CDR2 is YFSETQ in the germline V gene. CDR3 protein: CASSGSGYEQYV. In DNA, the CDR3 is TGCGCCAGCAGTGGGTCGGGGTACGAGCAGTACGTC.

The rearrangement links TRBV11-2 to TRBJ2-1; TRBD2 aligns across 10 bases. The CDR3 runs to 15 residues. Germline V gene lookup returns CDR1 SGHAT and CDR2 FQNNGV. After removal of 6 bases from V and 2 bases from J, the junction contained 4 bases not matched to a gene. CDR3 coding DNA: TGTGCCAGCAGGCCTAGCGGGGGTGCCTACAATGAGCAGTTCTTC. Translation: CASRPSGGAYNEQFF. Looking up the rest from reference TRBV11-2 and TRBJ2-1 gives the full variable domain: EAGVAQSPRYKIIEKRQSVAFWCNPISGHATLYWYQQILGQGPKLLIQFQNNGVVDDSQLPKDRFSAERLKGVDSTLKIQPAKLEDSAVYLCASRPSGGAYNEQFFGPGTRLTVL.

This chain connects TRBV7-2 to TRBJ2-5, with 7 bases lining up with TRBD1. Losses at the gene ends were 5 bases for V and 5 bases for J; bases not matched to a gene: 8. The CDR3 is 14 residues long. Germline V gene sequence: CDR1 SGHTA, CDR2 FQGNSA. The CDR3 DNA reads TGTGCCAGCAGCCCTGCACAGGGGCAGGAGACCCAGTACTTC. This gives the protein CASSPAQGQETQYF.

The chain carries TRBV6-2 or TRBV6-3 and TRBJ2-1, with D maybe TRBD2 (5 bases). The CDR3 length is 15 residues. Trimming left V 2 bases short and J 4 bases short, with 12 bases between. CDR1 and CDR2 (germline): MNHEY, SVGEGT. The CDR3 DNA follows: TGTGCCAGCAGTTACGGGAGTGTGGGATACAATGAGCAGTTCTTC. It encodes CASSYGSVGYNEQFF.